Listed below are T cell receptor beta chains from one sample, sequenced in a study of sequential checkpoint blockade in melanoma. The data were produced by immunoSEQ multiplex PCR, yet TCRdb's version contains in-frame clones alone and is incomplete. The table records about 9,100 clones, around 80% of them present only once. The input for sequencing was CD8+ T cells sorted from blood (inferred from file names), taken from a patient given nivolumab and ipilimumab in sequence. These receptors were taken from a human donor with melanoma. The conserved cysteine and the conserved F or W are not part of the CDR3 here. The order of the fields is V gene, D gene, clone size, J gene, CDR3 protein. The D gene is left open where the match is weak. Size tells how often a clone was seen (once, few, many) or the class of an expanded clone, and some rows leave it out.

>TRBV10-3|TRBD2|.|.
AISDVGLAVGSYEQY
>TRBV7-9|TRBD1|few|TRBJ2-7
ASSLSDRDEQY
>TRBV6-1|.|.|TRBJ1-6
ASREDLSPLH
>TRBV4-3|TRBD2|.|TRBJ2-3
ASSQDQAGGRGDTQY
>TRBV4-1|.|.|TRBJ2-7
ASSQDGAGWRYEQY
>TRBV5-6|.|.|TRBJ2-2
ASSCPGANTGELF
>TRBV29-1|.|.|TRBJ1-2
SVPREGSYGYT
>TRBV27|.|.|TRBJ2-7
ASSLAGSYEQY
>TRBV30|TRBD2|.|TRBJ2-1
AWCSGTSIEQF
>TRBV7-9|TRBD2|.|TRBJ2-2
ASSSPGEGRAAGELF
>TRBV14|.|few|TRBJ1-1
ASSRTATEAF
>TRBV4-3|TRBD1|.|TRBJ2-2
ASSQVGQGRGRFEAGELF
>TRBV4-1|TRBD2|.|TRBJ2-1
ASSQPLAGVTYNEQF
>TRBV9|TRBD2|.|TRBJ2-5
ASSTSGSYQETQY
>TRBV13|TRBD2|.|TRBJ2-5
ASSFRAGVQETQY
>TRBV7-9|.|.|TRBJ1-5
ASSFSGNGQPQH
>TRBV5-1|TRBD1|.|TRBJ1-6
ASSFGQGNNSPLH
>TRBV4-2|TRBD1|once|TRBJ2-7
ASSQVLGTGGDEQY
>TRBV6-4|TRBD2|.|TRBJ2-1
ASTTSGNYNEQF
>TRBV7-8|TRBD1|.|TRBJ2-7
ASSLTQGQGVSREQY
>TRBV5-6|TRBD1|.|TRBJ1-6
ASSRDRDYNSPLH
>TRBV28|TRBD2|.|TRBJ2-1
ASSLTISGSYNEQF
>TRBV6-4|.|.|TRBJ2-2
ASSDGGKATGELF
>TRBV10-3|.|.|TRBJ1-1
AIGSHTEAF
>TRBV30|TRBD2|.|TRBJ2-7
AWSDGAGAYEQY
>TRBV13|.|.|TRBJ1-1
ASSLGSGTEAF
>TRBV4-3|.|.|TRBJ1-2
ASSQANFGSANYGYT
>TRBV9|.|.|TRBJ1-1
ASSEGRTPRGTEAF
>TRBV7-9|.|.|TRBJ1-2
ASSLAQIMNYGYT
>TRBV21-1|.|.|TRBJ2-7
ASSKARTSGSPGYEQY
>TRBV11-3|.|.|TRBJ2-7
ASSSGSLEEQY
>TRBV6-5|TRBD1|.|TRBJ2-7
ASKTGDSSSYEQY
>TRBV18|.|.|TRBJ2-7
ASSVYEGRGFEQY
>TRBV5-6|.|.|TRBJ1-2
ASSLDGVVANYGYT
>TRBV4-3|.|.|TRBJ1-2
ASSQEYDSNYGYT
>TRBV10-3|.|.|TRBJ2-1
AISESSQPTGRNEQF
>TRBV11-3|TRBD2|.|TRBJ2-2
ASSSGRGGHTGELF
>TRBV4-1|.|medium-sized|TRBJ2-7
ASSQEQGLPSYEQY
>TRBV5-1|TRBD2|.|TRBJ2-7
ASSLGLAGGFYEQY
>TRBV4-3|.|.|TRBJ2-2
ASSQDLGDTGELF
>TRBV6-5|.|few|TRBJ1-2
ASSYASSFNYGYT
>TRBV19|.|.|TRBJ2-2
ASSIDGGAGAGELF
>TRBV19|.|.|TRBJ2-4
ASSIDGGVGAKNIQY
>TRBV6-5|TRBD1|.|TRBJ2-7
ASSYSQGALYEQY